These T cell receptor beta chains were read from a single sample in a study of T cell responses to AZD1222 COVID-19 vaccine. This table comes from immunoSEQ multiplex PCR, and its TCRdb copy is limited to in-frame clones, with some not included. The repertoire holds about 100,000 clones, with more than 70% as singletons. The source was peripheral blood, collected on day 0 of MenACWY control vaccination. These receptors all stem from an adult in good health. CDR3s include the opening cysteine and the closing phenylalanine or tryptophan. Fields, in order: clone size, D gene, V gene, J gene, CDR3 DNA, CDR3 protein. A D gene is named only where the DNA matches it firmly. Rows may omit the clone size; those that give it use once, few, many or a size class.

size: -; D: -; V: TRBV19; J: TRBJ1-5; DNA: TGTGCCAGTAGATCTCCTCAGGATGGTGGCAATCAGCCCCAGCATTTT; CDR3: CASRSPQDGGNQPQHF
size: -; D: TRBD2; V: TRBV6-5; J: TRBJ2-1; DNA: TGTGCCAGCAGTTACATACCTAGCGGGGGGAGGGATGAGCAGTTCTTC; CDR3: CASSYIPSGGRDEQFF
size: -; D: TRBD2; V: TRBV19; J: TRBJ2-4; DNA: TGTGCCAGTGGACTAGCGGGGGGAAACATTCAGTACTTC; CDR3: CASGLAGGNIQYF
size: medium-sized; D: -; V: TRBV6-1; J: TRBJ1-6; DNA: TGTGCCAGCAGTGACGCCACGGGGTGGAATTCACCCCTCCACTTT; CDR3: CASSDATGWNSPLHF
size: -; D: TRBD2; V: TRBV4-1; J: TRBJ2-2; DNA: TGCGCCAGCAGCCAAACCGGGACTAGCGGGGAAAACACCGGGGAGCTGTTTTTT; CDR3: CASSQTGTSGENTGELFF
size: -; D: -; V: TRBV30; J: TRBJ1-4; DNA: TGTGCCTGGAGTGTAAGGATTGCAACTAATGAAAAACTGTTTTTT; CDR3: CAWSVRIATNEKLFF
size: once; D: -; V: TRBV20-1; J: TRBJ2-1; DNA: TGCAGTGCTAGTAGGGGTTATGAGCAGTTCTTC; CDR3: CSASRGYEQFF
size: -; D: -; V: TRBV14; J: TRBJ2-7; DNA: TGTGCCAGCAGCCAAGATCGGGGGATGTCGTACGAGCAGTACTTC; CDR3: CASSQDRGMSYEQYF
size: -; D: -; V: TRBV12-3/TRBV12-4; J: TRBJ1-6; DNA: TGTGCCAGCAGCCCTAGTATATCACCCCTCCACTTT; CDR3: CASSPSISPLHF
size: -; D: -; V: TRBV5-4; J: TRBJ1-2; DNA: TGTGCCAGCAGCTTGGGACAGAACTATGGCTACACCTTC; CDR3: CASSLGQNYGYTF
size: -; D: TRBD1; V: TRBV11-2; J: TRBJ1-4; DNA: TGTGCCAGCAGCTTAGCAGGGGGCTTTGAAAAACTGTTTTTT; CDR3: CASSLAGGFEKLFF
size: -; D: -; V: TRBV29-1; J: TRBJ2-5; DNA: TGCAGCGTTGAAGTCGGACAGGCGGGGGGGACCCAGTACTTC; CDR3: CSVEVGQAGGTQYF
size: -; D: -; V: TRBV21-1; J: TRBJ2-7; DNA: TGTGCCAGGGATAGGGCTAGCGGCTCCTACGAGCAGTACTTC; CDR3: CARDRASGSYEQYF
size: once; D: TRBD1; V: TRBV6-5; J: TRBJ2-7; DNA: TGTGCCAGCTGGCCGATGTCGGGACAGTCCTACGAGCAGTACTTC; CDR3: CASWPMSGQSYEQYF
size: -; D: TRBD2; V: TRBV7-6; J: TRBJ2-7; DNA: TGTGCCAGCAGCCCTACTCTTACGGGGGGGTACGAGCAGTACTTC; CDR3: CASSPTLTGGYEQYF
size: -; D: -; V: TRBV6-6; J: TRBJ2-7; DNA: TGTGCCAGCAGAAGGGACCTCTCCTACGAGCAGTACTTC; CDR3: CASRRDLSYEQYF
size: -; D: TRBD1; V: TRBV30; J: TRBJ1-3; DNA: TGTGCCTGGGGACAGGGGGACACCCGCTCTGGAAACACCATATATTTT; CDR3: CAWGQGDTRSGNTIYF
size: -; D: -; V: TRBV7-3; J: TRBJ1-2; DNA: TGTGCCAGCAGAGGGGAGCGAAGTGGCTACACCTTC; CDR3: CASRGERSGYTF
size: -; D: -; V: TRBV7-3; J: TRBJ1-1; DNA: TGTGCCAGCAGCCTTGGCAACGACCGGGAAGCTTTCTTT; CDR3: CASSLGNDREAFF
size: -; D: -; V: TRBV28; J: TRBJ1-4; DNA: TGTGCCAGCAGTTTCCCAACTACAGGGCTACATGAAAAACTGTTTTTT; CDR3: CASSFPTTGLHEKLFF
size: -; D: TRBD2; V: TRBV4-3; J: TRBJ2-1; DNA: TGCGCCAGCAGCCAAGCCCCGGCGGCGGGGGGGCCCAATGAGCAGTTCTTC; CDR3: CASSQAPAAGGPNEQFF
size: -; D: -; V: TRBV19; J: TRBJ1-5; DNA: TGTGCCAGTAGTATGGGGTCGGGAGCATATAGCAATCAGCCCCAGCATTTT; CDR3: CASSMGSGAYSNQPQHF
size: -; D: -; V: TRBV19; J: TRBJ1-5; DNA: TGTGCCAGTAGTCTCTGGGACAGCAATCAGCCCCAGCATTTT; CDR3: CASSLWDSNQPQHF
size: -; D: -; V: TRBV2; J: TRBJ1-2; DNA: TGTGCCAGCAGTGAGCTGGGTAATAGGGGCTACACCTTC; CDR3: CASSELGNRGYTF
size: medium-sized; D: -; V: TRBV5-4; J: TRBJ1-6; DNA: TGTGCCAGCAGGCTGAACGGACTTACCAATTCACCCCTCCACTTT; CDR3: CASRLNGLTNSPLHF